This T cell receptor (beta chain) stems from a study of blood T cell repertoires in COVID-19 (dated by TCRdb to 2020 to 2021). About the study as a whole: Samples covering the acute and convalescent phases of COVID-19 were provided by collaborators in the United States, Italy and Spain. The material from the prospective study consisted of cDNA or gDNA derived from T cells, B-cell-depleted T cells, or PBMCs. The dataset comprised deeply sampled blood TCRbeta repertoires from subjects exposed to, actively infected with, or recovered from COVID-19. A freely available public database, intended as a resource for researchers studying the immune response to SARS-CoV-2, is where the repertoires were released. The samples were drawn from the first 160 participants of the ongoing ImmuneRACE study and from 1,254 subjects provided by 6 global collaborators. A de-identified subject ID, COVID-19 status, age in years and sex were almost always included in the sample metadata. Where available, HLA class I and class II types were obtained from metadata supplied by the sample provider rather than from assay-based typing.

Collaborating institutions collected whole blood in K2EDTA tubes following their own protocols. For TCRbeta analysis, collaborator samples were shipped as frozen whole blood, as isolated PBMCs, or as DNA extracted from either sample type. TCRbeta CDR3 regions were amplified from genomic DNA by means of the immunoSEQ Assay, a bias-controlled multiplex PCR. Under the source paper's analysis protocol: The number of nucleated cells in each sample was estimated from the amplification of reference gene primers within the assay. Sequence reads were collapsed and filtered to measure the absolute abundance of every unique TCRbeta CDR3 rearrangement. For each sample, productive Simpson clonality was calculated by taking the square root of Simpson's diversity index across productive rearrangements. TCRdb carries this immuneACCESS record with in-frame sequences only. Its versions omit some clonotypes, under half of them owing to an unresolved V gene in the studies checked, with the rest unexplained. V and J calls and clone size are those listed in that table; D and trimming were worked out from the DNA. The sample contains 100,000 to 150,000 clones, almost 70% of them found a single time. The biggest ten clones account for under 2.5% of the sample.

The CDR3 has 18 amino acids, counting the end cysteine and phenylalanine. CDR3 DNA is the only sequence kept; it has 54 bases, read in frame from the first base. CDR1 and CDR2 are drawn from the germline V gene (reference sequence): LNHDA, SQIVND. V loses 2 bases of germline sequence and J loses 0 bases, and the interval between the two ends is 17 bases. As concerns this clone: What antigen it recognizes has not been identified. No base quality information exists; no much larger clone differs at one position.

Study-wide conclusions, independent of this receptor: The amount of clinical and demographic metadata varied by source and participant and was provided uncurated.

The sample comprised peripheral blood. The rearranged chain carries TRBV19 and TRBJ2-1; 6 matching bases give a weak D call of TRBD1. The receptor was derived from a woman in her 70s with acute or convalescent COVID-19. The CDR3 loop reads CASSITVGQGYSYNEQFF. Read as DNA, the sequence is TGTGCCAGTAGTATAACAGTAGGGCAGGGGTACTCCTACAATGAGCAGTTCTTC.